These T cell receptor beta chains were read from a single sample in a study of blood T cell repertoires in COVID-19. Profiled with immunoSEQ multiplex PCR; TCRdb holds only in-frame clones, not every one. The profile covers about 360,000 clones, with 83% appearing a single time and about 2.7% taken by the ten largest. The sequencing input was peripheral blood. Receptor source: a man younger than 45 with active or convalescent COVID-19. Both conserved end residues are part of each CDR3. D genes are given only for firm matches.

d_call j_call v_call cdr3_nt cdr3_aa
NA TRBJ2-7 TRBV5-4 TGTGCCAGCAGCTTAGAGGCGGCTTCCTACGAGCAGTACTTC CASSLEAASYEQYF
NA TRBJ1-1 TRBV18 TGTGCCAGCTCACCGGGCGGGGGAAGCACTGAAGCTTTCTTT CASSPGGGSTEAFF
TRBD2 TRBJ2-7 TRBV7-2 TGTGCCAGCAGCTTACGGGAGGGAAAGGGGAGGGAGCAGTACTTC CASSLREGKGREQYF
TRBD2 TRBJ2-7 TRBV18 TGTGCCAGCTCACCACTGGGAAGGGGGGCGCTGGCTAGCGGGCACTACGAGCAGTACTTC CASSPLGRGALASGHYEQYF
NA TRBJ1-1 TRBV7-6 TGTGCCAGCAGCTTTCGGGGGAACACTGAAGCTTTCTTT CASSFRGNTEAFF
NA TRBJ1-2 TRBV4-2 TGTGCCAGCAGCCAAGATCTGAACTATGGCTACACCTTC CASSQDLNYGYTF
NA TRBJ1-2 TRBV10-3 TGTGCCATCACTCAACGCCAGTCTAACTATGGCTACACCTTC CAITQRQSNYGYTF
TRBD2 TRBJ2-2 TRBV11-2 TGTGCCAGCAGCTTAGCGGGAGGGCCGGGCACCGGGGAGCTGTTTTTT CASSLAGGPGTGELFF
NA TRBJ2-1 TRBV7-9 TGTGCCAGCAGCCCCTACTGGGGGGAGTCCAATGAGCAGTTCTTC CASSPYWGESNEQFF
NA TRBJ1-5 TRBV27 TGTGCCAGCAGTTTAACAGGGCTAAACAATCAGCCCCAGCATTTT CASSLTGLNNQPQHF
NA TRBJ2-1 TRBV5-5 TGTGCCAGCAGCCTCTTCGATGAGCAGTTCTTC CASSLFDEQFF
NA TRBJ1-3 TRBV23-1 TGCGCCAGCAGTTGTACTGAGAGCTCTGGAAACACCATATATTTT CASSCTESSGNTIYF